This T cell receptor beta chain was captured in a study of blood T cell repertoires in COVID-19. Study details: PBMCs, B-cell-depleted T cells, or T cells provided the cDNA or gDNA that made up the material.

V dropped 2 bases and J dropped 11 bases, with 11 bases sitting between them. Germline CDR1 is MDHEN and CDR2 is SYDVKM. The CDR3 runs 12 residues. Sequencing used immunoSEQ multiplex PCR; TCRdb keeps in-frame clones, though not all of them. This sample has 80,000 to 130,000 clones; 86% occur once, and the top ten carry under 3.5%. All enrollees were roughly 18 to 89 years old and from 20 to 30 US areas. Cohort assignment relied on participant-reported clinical history. Either two negative PCRs, clearance, or symptom resolution qualified Cohort 3 donors as recovered. V and J are TRBV28 and TRBJ2-3; D gene unclear. The clonotype originates from a woman aged 45 to 65 who had recovered from COVID-19. Sequenced: PBMCs or T cells enriched from blood (not recorded which). Here the CDR3 reads CASSLPQARQYF. The CDR3 DNA follows: TGTGCCAGCAGTTTACCCCAGGCTCGGCAGTATTTT.